The clone carrying this T cell receptor (beta chain) was seen more than once but under ten times. The data were taken from a study of blood T cell repertoires in COVID-19. TCRdb keeps only in-frame clones here, not all; method: immunoSEQ multiplex PCR. The table lists 300,000 or so clones, around 82% of them singletons. Sequencing was performed on peripheral blood. This sequence was found in a woman aged 50 to 65 with acute or convalescent COVID-19.

The CDR3 here is CASSAGAGLAKNIQYF. DNA of the CDR3: TGTGCCAGCAGTGCTGGAGCGGGGCTCGCCAAAAACATTCAGTACTTC. The chain carries TRBV2 and TRBJ2-4, with 7 bases fitting TRBD2. Losses at the gene ends were 4 bases for V and 1 base for J; bases not matched to a gene: 7. Germline CDR1 reads SNHLY; CDR2 reads FYNNEI. The length of the CDR3 is 16 residues.